This T cell receptor (beta chain) is from a study of yellow fever vaccine responses in identical twins. Study conclusions and caveats: Vaccine-induced T cell responses in twins were reportedly observed to appear partly convergent, partly personalized.

TCRdb independently ran MiXCR on the RT-PCR reads; one entry per CDR3 protein. The table records about 11,000 distinct CDR3 sequences, under 85% of them present only once. A word on this clonotype: Its antigen is undetermined.

The specimen comprised T cells from blood (PBMCs), unsorted or a sorted subset (not recorded which), sampled before or after yellow fever vaccination (not recorded which). This receptor was taken from a woman younger than 35 who received the yellow fever vaccine.

The CDR3: CASSPSDRVYEAFF. CDR3 DNA: TGTGCCAGCAGCCCCTCGGACAGGGTCTATGAAGCTTTCTTT. The chain links TRBV7-9 to TRBJ1-1; 8 positions match TRBD1. The germline gives CDR1 SEHNR, CDR2 FQNEAQ (reference sequence). V dropped 5 bases and J dropped 7; count of bases not matched to a gene: 9. The CDR3 has 14 amino acids.